Below, one T cell receptor beta chain is given with its context. The antigen remains unidentified. The data were produced by immunoSEQ multiplex PCR, yet TCRdb's version contains in-frame clones alone and is incomplete. Here the sample spans about 210,000 clones, around 94% being singletons. This entry belongs to a study of T cell responses to AZD1222 COVID-19 vaccine. Whole-study results and caveats: Researchers took repertoire samples only after the peak T cell response had come. Nearly half of unique spike-specific TCRs reportedly avoided B.1.351 and B.1.1.7 mutated regions. Donor demographics were predominantly white British with a female majority; clonal diversity may be underestimated. Spike as a whole was targeted by vaccine-associated CD4 TCRs, dominant at 160-218 and 743-854.

Trimming took off 4 bases at V and 6 bases at J, with 15 bases between the two ends. CDR3 size: 15 residues. Germline V gene data show CDR1 as SNHLY and CDR2 as FYNNEI. The chain joins TRBV2 to TRBJ2-2; D not resolved. The source material was peripheral blood, sampled 28 days after the second dose of the MenACWY control vaccine. This clonotype originated in an adult who received the MenACWY meningococcal vaccine as a control. The CDR3 coding sequence is TGTGCCAGCAGTGTTGAAAGGGTCACCGCCGGGGAGCTGTTTTTT. Translating gives CASSVERVTAGELFF.